The 21 T cell receptor beta chains below all came from one sample that was sequenced in a study of technical replicates of blood from several donors. The data were produced by immunoSEQ multiplex PCR, yet TCRdb's version contains in-frame clones alone and is incomplete. This sample has about 97,000 clones, with around 96% found just once. The material sequenced was T cells isolated from PBMCs. The source is a human donor in good health.

The chain links TRBV5-4 to TRBJ1-1; D possibly corresponds to TRBD1 (5 bases). This CDR3 has 13 residues. The germline V and J ends were trimmed by 0 bases and 5 bases, with 8 bases remaining between them. CDR1 and CDR2 (germline): SGHNT, YYREEE (reference sequence). The CDR3 here is CASSLAGVTEAFF. CDR3 sequence (DNA): TGTGCCAGCAGCTTGGCGGGGGTTACTGAAGCTTTCTTT. Variable domain in full (rest from reference TRBV5-4 and TRBJ1-1): ETGVTQSPTHLIKTRGQQVTLRCSSQSGHNTVSWYQQALGQGPQFIFQYYREEENGRGNFPPRFSGLQFPNYSSELNVNALELDDSALYLCASSLAGVTEAFFGQGTRLTVV.

This clone was recorded many times. This chain links TRBV5-8 with TRBJ2-2; 11 bases fit TRBD2. The CDR3 is made up of 15 amino acids. CDR1 is SGHTS, CDR2 YDEGEE, per germline. With V trimmed by 3 bases and J by 3 bases, 1 base remained unmatched. CDR3 sequence: CASSSLAGDTGELFF. The CDR3 DNA is TGTGCCAGCAGCTCACTAGCGGGAGACACCGGGGAGCTGTTTTTT.

The chain uses TRBV4-2 and TRBJ2-1; TRBD2 matches at 7 bases. CDR3 length equals 17 residues. The germline V gene has CDR1 LGHNA and CDR2 YNFKEQ. The J segment lost 3 bases and the V segment lost 1 base, leaving 9 bases of the junction unmatched. CDR3 residues: CASSQGEGLADYNEQFF. The CDR3 DNA reads as TGTGCCAGCAGCCAAGGTGAAGGGCTAGCGGACTACAATGAGCAGTTCTTC.

The rearrangement uses TRBV9 and TRBJ2-1; 9 positions agree with TRBD2. The CDR3 is 15 residues long. Unmatched junction bases numbered 10, after V lost 6 bases and J lost 6 bases. Looked up from germline, CDR1 is SGDLS and CDR2 is YYNGEE. CDR3: CASTLHGGRGNEQFF. Here the CDR3 DNA reads TGTGCCAGCACCCTGCACGGCGGGAGGGGCAATGAGCAGTTCTTC.

CDR3 sequence (DNA): TGTGCCAGCAGCTTCCGGAGGAGGTTTGTAGATACGCAGTATTTT. Translation gives CASSFRRRFVDTQYF. The V call is TRBV7-2, the J call TRBJ2-3; the D gene is possibly TRBD2 (5 bases). V lost 3 bases and J 5 bases, leaving 15 bases between the germline ends. This CDR3 has 15 residues. Germline CDR1 SGHTA, CDR2 FQGNSA.

CDR3 DNA sequence: TGTGCCAGCAGCTTACGCCAGGGAACTACTTTCTCTGGAAACACCATATATTTT. Translating it yields CASSLRQGTTFSGNTIYF. V and J are TRBV13 and TRBJ1-3; the D gene is possibly TRBD1 (5 bases). Trimming removed 2 bases at V and 0 bases at J, with 17 bases between. There are 18 residues in the CDR3. Germline V gene data show CDR1 as PRHDT and CDR2 as FYEKMQ (reference sequence).

J is TRBJ2-6 and V is TRBV13, with 8 bases fitting TRBD2. V lost 5 bases, J lost 0 bases, and 15 bases stayed unmatched. Germline V gene sequence: CDR1 PRHDT, CDR2 FYEKMQ (reference sequence). The CDR3 loop spans 20 amino acids. The CDR3 DNA reads TGTGCCAGCAGCGCACTGAGGGGGAGCGGGAGTAGCTCTGGGGCCAACGTCCTGACTTTC. Protein sequence: CASSALRGSGSSSGANVLTF.

The V and J genes are TRBV18 and TRBJ1-1; 7 bases match TRBD1. Germline CDR1 is KGHSH and CDR2 is LQKENI. Trimming at V came to 2 bases and at J to 1 base, leaving 4 bases not matched to a gene. This CDR3 has 15 residues. The CDR3 sequence: CASSPSGGRNTEAFF. The CDR3 DNA is TGTGCCAGCTCACCATCAGGGGGGAGGAACACTGAAGCTTTCTTT.

Concerning this clone itself: At one of its ends the junction is not consistent with the germline gene, which may arise from a read error. The chain combines TRBV7-7 with TRBJ2-1; D gene ambiguous. The V gene's germline CDR1 is SSHAT and CDR2 FNYEAQ (reference sequence). This CDR3 region has 14 residues. CDR3 sequence: CASSLSATYNEQFF. DNA of the CDR3: TGTGCTAGCAGCTTAAGCGCCACCTACAATGAGCAGTTCTTC.

This clone occurred once. This rearrangement joins TRBV30 to TRBJ2-1, with 7 bases identical to TRBD2. Germline trimming cut 2 bases from V and 4 bases from J; bases unmatched to any gene: 11. The length of the CDR3 is 16 residues. Germline V gene lookup returns CDR1 GTSNPN and CDR2 SVGIG (reference sequence). The DNA for the CDR3 is TGTGCCTGGAGTACCCTTCTGCGGGAGAAGTACAATGAGCAGTTCTTC. Its protein product is CAWSTLLREKYNEQFF. The full variable domain, its missing parts supplied by reference TRBV30 and TRBJ2-1, is SQTIHQWPATLVQPVGSPLSLECTVEGTSNPNLYWYRQAAGRGLQLLFYSVGIGQISSEVPQNLSASRPQDRQFILSSKKLLLSDSGFYLCAWSTLLREKYNEQFFGPGTRLTVL.

As regards this clone: At one end the junction does not follow the germline gene, possibly because of a read error. This chain links TRBV7-2 with TRBJ2-7; 9 bases match TRBD1. Germline V gene lookup returns CDR1 SGHTA and CDR2 FQGNSA. There are 14 residues in the CDR3. Written as DNA, the CDR3 is TGTGCCAGCAGTTCACAGGGGGCGAGTTACGGGCAGTACTTC. Translating gives CASSSQGASYGQYF.

This clone appeared a single time. The chain carries TRBV6-1 and TRBJ2-7; D possibly corresponds to TRBD2 (5 bases). The V and J ends lost 7 bases and 3 bases respectively, with 10 bases between them. Looked up from germline, CDR1 is MNHNS and CDR2 is SASEGT. The CDR3 runs 12 residues. This CDR3 is CASTFDYYEQYF. CDR3 bases: TGTGCCAGCACATTCGACTACTACGAGCAGTACTTC.

This clone was recorded only once. The V gene is TRBV6-4, the J gene TRBJ1-5; TRBD1 might be the D (6 bases). The V and J ends lost 7 bases and 0 bases respectively, with 16 bases between them. Per germline, CDR1 MRHNA and CDR2 SNTAGT. CDR3 length equals 16 residues. CDR3 in DNA: TGTGCCAGCATCGTTATTGACAGGATTAGCAATCAGCCCCAGCATTTT. Encoded protein: CASIVIDRISNQPQHF.

This chain connects TRBV7-2 to TRBJ2-7, with 10 positions matching TRBD2. CDR1 SGHTA and CDR2 FQGNSA come from the germline V gene. Trimming removed 2 bases from V and 1 base from J; junction bases left unmatched: 8. The length of the CDR3 is 17 residues. Written as DNA, the CDR3 is TGTGCCAGCAGCTTACAGGCTAGCGGGAGAGGATCCTACGAGCAGTACTTC. Amino acids: CASSLQASGRGSYEQYF.

The chain recombines TRBV6-5 with TRBJ2-1; D perhaps matches TRBD2 (6 bases). The CDR3 runs 14 residues. Germline V gene sequence: CDR1 MNHEY, CDR2 SVGAGI. The V and J ends lost 7 bases and 4 bases respectively, with 14 bases between them. This CDR3 reads CASTPEGSYNEQFF. CDR3 bases: TGTGCCAGCACTCCGGAGGGGAGTTACAATGAGCAGTTCTTC.

This clone turned up a few times. The J gene is TRBJ1-3, the V gene TRBV14; tentatively, D is TRBD1 (5 bases). Germline CDR1 is SGHDN and CDR2 is FVKESK. V was clipped by 8 bases and J by 2 bases, with 16 bases between them. The CDR3 runs 15 residues. The CDR3 protein is CASGESGGAGNTIYF. The CDR3 DNA reads as TGTGCCAGCGGCGAAAGCGGGGGAGCTGGAAACACCATATATTTT.

This clone was detected once. CDR3 sequence (DNA): TGTGCCAGCAGTCCCGGGACACGGAACACCGGGGAGCTGTTTTTT. Amino acid sequence: CASSPGTRNTGELFF. The V gene is TRBV6-5, the J gene TRBJ2-2; D perhaps matches TRBD1 (6 bases). Germline V gene lookup returns CDR1 MNHEY and CDR2 SVGAGI. V dropped 5 bases and J dropped 1 base, with 11 bases sitting between them. This CDR3 contains 15 residues.

CDR3 nucleotide sequence: TGCGCCTACCTAGGGACAGGGAATCAGCCCCAGCATTTT. This sequence encodes CAYLGTGNQPQHF. The chain recombines TRBV10-1 with TRBJ1-5; TRBD1 aligns across 9 bases. Germline values: CDR1 WNHNN, CDR2 SYGVQD (reference sequence). The CDR3 totals 13 residues. Losses at the gene ends were 11 bases for V and 4 bases for J; bases not matched to a gene: 6.

The rearrangement joins TRBV7-9 to TRBJ1-5, with D maybe TRBD1 (6 bases). Deletions cut 3 bases from V and 3 bases from J, with 12 bases between. Germline values: CDR1 SEHNR, CDR2 FQNEAQ (reference sequence). This CDR3 comprises 15 residues. CDR3 in amino acids: CASSLYRDDNQPQHF. CDR3 nucleotides: TGTGCCAGCAGCTTGTACAGGGATGACAATCAGCCCCAGCATTTT. The variable domain in full, completed from reference TRBV7-9 and TRBJ1-5, reads DTGVSQNPRHKITKRGQNVTFRCDPISEHNRLYWYRQTLGQGPEFLTYFQNEAQLEKSRLLSDRFSAERPKGSFSTLEIQRTEQGDSAMYLCASSLYRDDNQPQHFGDGTRLSIL.

The gene calls are TRBV4-3 and TRBJ2-3; D is uncertain. The ends were cut back, 0 bases at V and 14 bases at J, with 18 bases in the middle. This CDR3 region has 14 residues. Germline V gives CDR1 LGHNA, CDR2 YSLEER. The CDR3 DNA follows: TGCGCCAGCAGCCAAGATGTTGAGGAACCACCGGTGTATTTT. It translates to CASSQDVEEPPVYF.

This chain links TRBV27 with TRBJ1-5, with 8 bases identical to TRBD1. Unmatched junction bases numbered 11, after V lost 7 bases and J lost 6 bases. The CDR3 extends over 15 amino acids. Germline CDR1 is MNHEY and CDR2 is SMNVEV (reference sequence). DNA of the CDR3: TGTGCCAGCAATGAAGACAGGGGAAAGGGTCAGCCCCAGCATTTT. It codes for CASNEDRGKGQPQHF.